These 19 T cell receptor beta chains originate from one sample sequenced in a study of T cell responses to AZD1222 COVID-19 vaccine. Repertoires were generated with immunoSEQ multiplex PCR, while TCRdb's copy carries only in-frame clones and drops some. The table shows 80,000 to 130,000 clones, with more than 75% occurring only once. Here the sequenced sample was peripheral blood, taken on day 0 of AZD1222 vaccination. Source of these receptors: an adult in good health.

This clone appeared a few times. The rearrangement uses TRBV29-1 and TRBJ2-7; unclear D gene. The germline V and J ends were trimmed by 7 bases and 5 bases, with 12 bases remaining between them. Germline V CDR1 and CDR2: SQVTM, ANQGSEA. The CDR3 has 11 amino acids. Written as DNA, the CDR3 is TGCAGCGCGCTGTTATTAGACGAGCAGTACTTC. It encodes CSALLLDEQYF.

This clone has just a few counts. The J gene is TRBJ2-1, the V gene TRBV7-6; 15 positions match TRBD2. In germline, CDR1 is SGHVS, CDR2 FNYEAQ. Trimming at V came to 5 bases and at J to 8 bases, leaving 4 bases not matched to a gene. This CDR3 comprises 15 residues. CDR3 nucleotides: TGTGCCAGCAGCAGGACTAGCGGGGGGGCGTATGAGCAGTTCTTC. Protein sequence: CASSRTSGGAYEQFF.

A few counts support this clone. The rearrangement joins TRBV4-2 to TRBJ1-5, with D possibly being TRBD1 (5 bases). Germline V gives CDR1 LGHNA, CDR2 YNFKEQ. With 4 bases removed from V and 7 bases from J, the gap between germline ends came to 14 bases. CDR3 length: 14 residues. CDR3: CASSPGLEGQPQHF. CDR3 in DNA: TGTGCCAGCAGCCCGGGCCTCGAGGGGCAGCCCCAGCATTTT.

This sequence joins TRBV5-1 and TRBJ2-7; the D call may be TRBD1 or TRBD2 (6 bases each). Looked up from germline, CDR1 is SGHRS and CDR2 is YFSETQ. The V end lost 4 bases, the J end lost 4 bases, and 21 bases lay between the germline ends. The CDR3 contains 16 residues. The CDR3 here is CASSLTGAPRGYEQYF. The CDR3 bases are TGCGCCAGCAGCCTGACGGGGGCCCCTCGGGGGTACGAGCAGTACTTC.

This clone has a single count. The chain joins TRBV2 to TRBJ2-3; 13 bases are a match to TRBD2. CDR3 length: 16 residues. The J segment lost 2 bases and the V segment lost 6 bases, leaving 5 bases of the junction unmatched. CDR1 is SNHLY and CDR2 is FYNNEI in the germline V gene. CDR3 sequence reads: CASRGTSGAITDTQYF. The CDR3 DNA follows: TGTGCCAGCAGGGGGACTAGCGGGGCAATCACAGATACGCAGTATTTT.

CDR3 protein: CASSFYSGGPNEQFF. In DNA form, the CDR3 reads TGTGCCAGCAGTTTTTATAGCGGGGGGCCCAATGAGCAGTTCTTC. The chain has TRBV27 and TRBJ2-1; 10 bases match TRBD2. The germline V gene has CDR1 MNHEY and CDR2 SMNVEV (reference sequence). The CDR3 has 15 residues. Trimming removed 3 bases from V and 6 bases from J; junction bases left unmatched: 5.

This clone was seen a single time. The V call is TRBV11-2, the J call TRBJ2-2; TRBD1 matches at 7 bases. Germline lookup yields CDR1 SGHAT and CDR2 FQNNGV. The V and J ends lost 3 bases and 6 bases, in that order; junction bases with no gene match: 7. This CDR3 has 15 residues. In nucleotides, the CDR3 is TGTGCCAGCAGCTTTCTCCTACAGGGGTCCGGGGAGCTGTTTTTT. This sequence encodes CASSFLLQGSGELFF.

The V and J genes are TRBV7-3 and TRBJ1-4; tentatively, D is TRBD1 (6 bases). There are 14 residues in the CDR3. V was clipped by 4 bases and J by 3 bases, with 9 bases between them. Germline V CDR1 and CDR2: SGHTA, FQGTGA. CDR3 coding DNA: TGTGCCAGCAGCTCACAGGGAGCTAATGAAAAACTGTTTTTT. This translates into CASSSQGANEKLFF.

The genes are TRBV19 and TRBJ1-2; D call uncertain. V was cut by 6 bases and J by 5 bases, with 16 bases left in between. Germline values: CDR1 LNHDA, CDR2 SQIVND (reference sequence). The CDR3 sequence is 14 residues long. The CDR3 DNA follows: TGTGCCAGTAGCATTGCCGCGACGAGATATGGCTACACCTTC. Its protein product is CASSIAATRYGYTF.

The V and J genes are TRBV7-9 and TRBJ2-1; D is perhaps TRBD1 (6 bases). Germline V gene lookup returns CDR1 SEHNR and CDR2 FQNEAQ (reference sequence). The CDR3 consists of 14 residues. Trimming left V 3 bases short and J 3 bases short, with 9 bases between. The DNA for the CDR3 is TGTGCCAGCAGCTTTAGGGACAACTACAATGAGCAGTTCTTC. Translating it yields CASSFRDNYNEQFF.

This chain links TRBV5-1 with TRBJ1-6; weak D call: TRBD1 (6 bases). This CDR3 has 14 amino acids. The germline V and J ends were trimmed by 1 base and 10 bases, with 12 bases remaining between them. CDR1 and CDR2 (germline): SGHRS, YFSETQ. The CDR3 spells CASSLSRGKSPLHF. Written as DNA, the CDR3 is TGCGCCAGCAGCTTGTCCAGGGGAAAGTCACCCCTCCACTTT.

This clone occurred a few times. The rearrangement links TRBV7-6 to TRBJ1-2; D remains ambiguous. Trimming left V 10 bases short and J 0 bases short, with 12 bases between. The length of the CDR3 is 13 residues. Germline CDR1 SGHVS, CDR2 FNYEAQ. CDR3 sequence reads: CAISDFPNYGYTF. The DNA of the CDR3 is TGTGCCATTTCGGACTTCCCTAACTATGGCTACACCTTC.

The table lists this clone with a few counts. The chain is built from TRBV7-2 and TRBJ2-7, with D possibly matching TRBD1 (6 bases). This CDR3 is 12 amino acids long. The germline gives CDR1 SGHTA, CDR2 FQGNSA. With 1 base removed from V and 9 bases from J, the gap between germline ends came to 10 bases. The CDR3 DNA is TGTGCCAGCAGCTTAGAGGGGGTGTTGCAGTACTTC. This encodes CASSLEGVLQYF.

This chain uses TRBV7-8 with TRBJ1-6; D ambiguous. The germline gives CDR1 SGHVS, CDR2 FQNEAQ. V gave up 2 bases and J gave up 6 bases, with 11 bases separating them. CDR3 length: 15 amino acids. The CDR3 spells CASSLSSRGNSPLHF. The CDR3 nucleotides are TGTGCCAGCAGCTTATCTTCCCGGGGTAATTCACCCCTCCACTTT.

The chain links TRBV6-4 to TRBJ1-1; D ambiguous. V lost 3 bases and J 5 bases, leaving 13 bases between the germline ends. Per the germline V gene, CDR1 is MRHNA and CDR2 is SNTAGT. The CDR3 has 14 amino acids. The CDR3 nucleotides are TGTGCCAGCAGTGAACACCCGGGTTTGACTGAAGCTTTCTTT. Translated, it gives CASSEHPGLTEAFF.

The chain combines TRBV9 with TRBJ2-7; the D call may be TRBD1 or TRBD2 (5 bases each). V lost 3 bases and J lost 2, with 15 bases in between. The CDR3 loop spans 15 amino acids. Germline-derived CDR1 and CDR2 are SGDLS and YYNGEE. In DNA, the CDR3 is TGTGCCAGCAGCGGCCCCGGGACGCAAACCTACGAGCAGTACTTC. This encodes CASSGPGTQTYEQYF.

For this clone: The sample carries other DNA sequences with the same CDR3. The chain carries TRBV5-1 and TRBJ1-5; the match to TRBD1 covers 7 bases. The CDR3 spans 14 residues. Germline V lookup: CDR1 SGHRS, CDR2 YFSETQ. The V gene end was trimmed by 5 bases and the J gene end by 5 bases; junction bases not matched to a gene: 7. The chain's CDR3 is CASSSGQEDQPQHF. As DNA, the CDR3 is TGCGCCAGCAGTTCTGGACAGGAAGATCAGCCCCAGCATTTT. Looking up the rest from reference TRBV5-1 and TRBJ1-5 gives the full variable domain: KAGVTQTPRYLIKTRGQQVTLSCSPISGHRSVSWYQQTPGQGLQFLFEYFSETQRNKGNFPGRFSGRQFSNSRSEMNVSTLELGDSALYLCASSSGQEDQPQHFGDGTRLSIL.

V and J are TRBV7-3 and TRBJ2-5; possibly TRBD1 or TRBD2 for D (6 bases each). Trimming took 5 bases from V and 5 from J, leaving 12 bases between them. The CDR3 extends over 13 amino acids. Per the germline V gene, CDR1 is SGHTA and CDR2 is FQGTGA. CDR3 region: CASSPGAGETQYF. The CDR3 nucleotides are TGTGCCAGCAGCCCGGGGGCCGGGGAGACCCAGTACTTC.

A single count supports this clone. This rearrangement joins TRBV9 to TRBJ2-1, with 8 bases fitting TRBD2. With V trimmed by 2 bases and J by 3 bases, 4 bases remained unmatched. The germline V gene encodes CDR1 SGDLS and CDR2 YYNGEE. The CDR3 spans 15 residues. CDR3 nucleotides: TGTGCCAGCAGCGTCCGACTAGCGAGCTACAATGAGCAGTTCTTC. Translating gives CASSVRLASYNEQFF.